What follows describes a single T cell receptor (beta chain). This sample is drawn from a study of long-term antiretroviral therapy in people with HIV. There were roughly 0.9-10 million cryopreserved PBMC in the samples before DNA extraction. J gave up 8 bases and V 1 base, and 7 bases lay outside the gene matches. The germline gives CDR1 SGHTS, CDR2 YDEGEE. The CDR3 totals 14 residues. Samples were assayed with immunoSEQ v3.0 at survey level. Some clones are missing from TCRdb's copy, which holds only in-frame ones; the method was immunoSEQ multiplex PCR. Of approximately 20,000 clones in the sample, around four fifths were seen once.

The V gene is TRBV5-8, the J gene TRBJ1-2; 8 nucleotides match TRBD1. The TCR originated in a man aged 40-55 years with HIV. The source was unsorted PBMCs, collected 1.6 years after starting antiretroviral therapy. CDR3 DNA: TGTGCCAGCAGCTTGCGGGGGACAGGTTCCGGCTACACCTTC. Translating it yields CASSLRGTGSGYTF.